Described below is a single T cell receptor beta chain sequence and its context. Its antigen remains unidentified. A read error may produce the germline difference seen at one junction end. The entry originates in a study of blood T cells in healthy people across ages. From germline, CDR1 is SGDLS and CDR2 YYNGEE. The CDR3 extends over 14 amino acids. Study-wide findings and caveats: Unsorted PBMCs ruled out conclusive naive versus antigen-experienced comparison.

At least 5.5 micrograms of total RNA were extracted per sample. Combining a sample-barcoded 5' primer with a J-beta primer mix, a second PCR ran for roughly 7 to 12 cycles. In TCRdb, the 5' RACE reads were re-called with MiXCR into one record per CDR3 protein. Among under 2,000,000 distinct CDR3 sequences listed, around 48% were seen once. V usage is TRBV9 and J usage is TRBJ2-1; D is unclear. This sequence was found in a middle-aged woman in good health. The sequenced material came from blood. CDR3 nucleotides: TGCGCCAGCAGCGTACAGCCTTCTAGGAACGAGCAGTTCTTC. Translation: CASSVQPSRNEQFF.